A selection of T cell receptor beta chains follows, all from one sample in a study of T cells after yellow fever vaccination. TCRdb fed the 5' RACE reads into MiXCR, producing one record per CDR3 protein. The sample yields around 610,000 distinct CDR3 sequences, about 13% seen once. The sequenced sample was PBMCs, obtained on the day of the yellow fever booster vaccination. The origin of the receptors is a man aged 25 to 40 who received the YFV17D yellow fever vaccine. Each CDR3 is given with its conserved first and last residue. D genes are given only for firm matches. Some rows have no size entry. The others give once, few or many, or a class for an expanded clone.

j_call clone_size v_call d_call cdr3_aa cdr3_nt
TRBJ2-2 NA TRBV6-1 TRBD2 CASTTSGRNTGELFF TGTGCCAGCACTACTAGCGGGCGCAACACCGGGGAGCTGTTTTTT
TRBJ2-7 few TRBV20-1 NA CSARGQLSYEQYF TGCAGTGCTAGAGGGCAGCTATCCTACGAGCAGTACTTC
TRBJ2-7 NA TRBV9 NA CASSVVDSYEQYF TGTGCCAGCAGCGTAGTTGACAGCTACGAGCAGTACTTC
TRBJ2-7 NA TRBV15 NA CATSRVGRTMYEQYF TGTGCCACCAGCAGAGTCGGGCGGACTATGTACGAGCAGTACTTC
TRBJ2-5 few TRBV7-2 NA CASSLGVVKETQYF TGTGCCAGCAGCTTAGGGGTAGTAAAAGAGACCCAGTACTTC
TRBJ1-1 few TRBV5-1 NA CASSLARPNTEAFF TGCGCCAGCAGCTTGGCCCGACCGAACACTGAAGCTTTCTTT
TRBJ2-1 NA TRBV5-4 TRBD2 CASSLRGRIYNEQFF TGTGCCAGCAGCTTGCGCGGGAGGATCTACAATGAGCAGTTCTTC
TRBJ1-2 once TRBV5-1 NA CASSPTGHGYTF TGCGCCAGCAGCCCGACAGGACATGGCTACACCTTC
TRBJ2-5 NA TRBV7-2 NA CASSPVGGLAETQYF TGTGCCAGCAGCCCCGTAGGGGGACTCGCGGAGACCCAGTACTTC
TRBJ2-5 NA TRBV6-1 NA CASRREGPGTQYF TGTGCCAGCCGGCGAGAGGGGCCGGGGACCCAGTACTTC
TRBJ1-2 few TRBV5-1 NA CASSLARGVGNYGYTF TGCGCCAGCAGCTTGGCCCGAGGGGTAGGAAACTATGGCTACACCTTC
TRBJ2-3 NA TRBV5-1 TRBD2 CASKAGAPTDTQYF TGCGCCAGCAAGGCGGGAGCCCCCACAGATACGCAGTATTTT
TRBJ2-7 NA TRBV2 NA CASSVLPGEGEQYF TGTGCCAGCAGTGTCCTCCCCGGGGAAGGAGAGCAGTACTTC
TRBJ2-1 NA TRBV24-1 TRBD2 CATTSGSGSFYF TGTGCCACCACCTCGGGAAGCGGGAGCTTCTACTTC
TRBJ2-1 few TRBV6-2/TRBV6-3 TRBD2 CASSYAGLDLEQFF TGTGCCAGCAGTTACGCCGGACTAGACCTTGAGCAGTTCTTC
TRBJ1-1 few TRBV30 NA CAWSVPENTEAFF TGTGCCTGGAGTGTCCCAGAGAACACTGAAGCTTTCTTT
TRBJ2-1 many TRBV29-1 TRBD2 CSAKMTSGSYNEQFF TGCAGCGCTAAAATGACTAGCGGGAGCTACAATGAGCAGTTCTTC
TRBJ2-5 few TRBV20-1 TRBD2 CSASGGGQETQYF TGCAGTGCTAGCGGCGGGGGACAAGAGACCCAGTACTTC
TRBJ2-1 NA TRBV7-2 NA CASSFPWSGEQFF TGTGCCAGCAGCTTCCCATGGAGCGGTGAGCAGTTCTTC
TRBJ1-2 few TRBV20-1 NA CSALEAYGYTF TGCAGTGCTTTAGAGGCCTATGGCTACACCTTC
TRBJ2-7 few TRBV29-1 TRBD2 CSVTPGGVQYF TGCAGCGTCACCCCTGGGGGGGTGCAGTACTTC
TRBJ2-7 NA TRBV18 NA CASSPLGDGDEQYF TGTGCCAGCTCACCACTGGGGGATGGGGACGAGCAGTACTTC
TRBJ2-7 few TRBV10-3 NA CAISDSSLYEQYF TGTGCCATCAGTGATAGCTCACTCTACGAGCAGTACTTC
TRBJ1-2 few TRBV7-9 NA CASSLAILNYGYTF TGTGCCAGCAGCTTAGCGATACTGAACTATGGCTACACCTTC
TRBJ2-7 once TRBV25-1 TRBD2 CTSSLPTSPYEQYF TGTACCAGCAGTCTCCCGACTAGCCCCTACGAGCAGTACTTC
TRBJ1-1 NA TRBV12-3/TRBV12-4 NA CASSFFEDTEAFF TGTGCCAGCAGTTTCTTCGAGGACACTGAAGCTTTCTTT
TRBJ2-3 NA TRBV3-1 NA CASSPFRLGEDTQYF TGTGCCAGCAGTCCTTTTCGGCTAGGGGAAGATACGCAGTATTTT
TRBJ2-2 NA TRBV6-1 TRBD2 CASSPTSGRPNTGELFF TGTGCCAGCAGTCCGACTAGCGGGAGGCCGAACACCGGGGAGCTGTTTTTT
TRBJ1-6 few TRBV10-3 NA CAISGGRNNSPLHF TGTGCCATCAGTGGGGGGAGGAATAATTCACCCCTCCACTTT
TRBJ2-2 many TRBV7-2 NA CASSNPGALNTGELFF TGTGCCAGCAGCAATCCTGGGGCTCTGAACACCGGGGAGCTGTTTTTT
TRBJ2-7 NA TRBV5-4 TRBD1 CASSLGQGAVEQYF TGTGCCAGCAGCTTGGGACAGGGGGCGGTTGAGCAGTACTTC
TRBJ2-1 few TRBV6-1 TRBD1 CASRDRIYNEQFF TGTGCCAGCAGGGACAGGATCTACAATGAGCAGTTCTTC
TRBJ2-1 NA TRBV28 TRBD2 CASNAGTTYNEQFF TGTGCCAGCAACGCGGGGACTACCTACAATGAGCAGTTCTTC
TRBJ2-1 few TRBV11-2 NA CASSFAQYNEQFF TGTGCCAGCAGCTTCGCACAGTACAATGAGCAGTTCTTC
TRBJ2-3 few TRBV19 TRBD2 CASSIRAGVDTQYF TGTGCCAGTAGTATTCGAGCGGGAGTAGATACGCAGTATTTT
TRBJ2-3 NA TRBV6-5 NA CASTKKTFHSTDTQYF TGTGCCAGTACTAAAAAAACATTTCATAGCACAGATACGCAGTATTTT
TRBJ2-2 NA TRBV5-6 NA CATARGRISAELFF TGTGCCACCGCACGGGGAAGGATCTCTGCGGAGCTGTTTTTT
TRBJ2-7 NA TRBV7-6 NA CASSLGTGRNEQYF TGTGCCAGCAGCTTAGGCACAGGGAGAAACGAGCAGTACTTC
TRBJ2-1 many TRBV5-1 TRBD1 CASSLDGTGGSVGNEQFF TGCGCCAGCAGCTTGGATGGGACAGGGGGAAGTGTAGGAAATGAGCAGTTCTTC
TRBJ2-7 many TRBV7-8 NA CASSPYYEQYF TGTGCCAGCAGCCCCTACTACGAGCAGTACTTC
TRBJ2-5 NA TRBV20-1 NA CSAAIKETQYF TGCAGTGCAGCCATCAAAGAGACCCAGTACTTC
TRBJ2-5 few TRBV7-2 TRBD1 CASSLVGQGQGTQYF TGTGCCAGCAGCTTAGTAGGGCAGGGACAGGGGACCCAGTACTTC
TRBJ2-5 few TRBV20-1 NA CSARESYQETQYF TGCAGTGCTAGAGAGAGCTACCAAGAGACCCAGTACTTC
TRBJ2-7 NA TRBV4-2 TRBD2 CASRAPGAGGPGEQYF TGTGCCAGCAGGGCTCCTGGAGCGGGAGGGCCGGGCGAGCAGTACTTC
TRBJ2-1 few TRBV10-3 TRBD2 CAISESLNSGKTEQFF TGTGCCATCAGTGAGTCTCTTAATAGCGGGAAGACGGAGCAGTTCTTC
TRBJ2-2 NA TRBV6-4 NA CASSDGEATGELFF TGTGCCAGCAGTGACGGGGAGGCCACCGGGGAGCTGTTTTTT
TRBJ2-2 NA TRBV15 TRBD1 CVANTDRGIGELFF TGTGTCGCCAATACAGACAGGGGGATCGGGGAGCTGTTTTTT
TRBJ2-1 NA TRBV5-1 TRBD2 CASSLAGLAAYNEQFF TGCGCCAGCAGCTTGGCGGGACTAGCGGCGTACAATGAGCAGTTCTTC